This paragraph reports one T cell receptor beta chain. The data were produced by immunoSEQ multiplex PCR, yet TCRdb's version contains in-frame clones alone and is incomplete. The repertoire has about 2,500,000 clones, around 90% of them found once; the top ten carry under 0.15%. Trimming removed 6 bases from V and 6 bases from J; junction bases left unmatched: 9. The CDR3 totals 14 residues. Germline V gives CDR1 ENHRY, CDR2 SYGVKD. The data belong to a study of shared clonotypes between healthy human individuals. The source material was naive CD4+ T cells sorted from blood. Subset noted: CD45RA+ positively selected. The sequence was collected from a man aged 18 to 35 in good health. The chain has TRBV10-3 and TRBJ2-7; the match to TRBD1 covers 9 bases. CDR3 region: CAIRLRDREGEQYF. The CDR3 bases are TGTGCCATCAGGCTCCGGGACAGGGAGGGCGAGCAGTACTTC.